This record concerns one T cell receptor (beta chain) sequence. The data originate from a study of blood T cell repertoires in COVID-19. Across the whole study: From the United States, Italy and Spain came samples of acute and convalescent COVID-19. The cDNA or gDNA used as material had been derived from T cells, B-cell-depleted T cells, or PBMCs.

The germline V and J ends were trimmed by 3 bases and 7 bases, with 12 bases remaining between them. Germline assignment: CDR1 SGHTA and CDR2 FQGTGA. The CDR3 runs to 13 residues. Generated by immunoSEQ multiplex PCR, the TCRdb table keeps only in-frame clones and is missing some. The sample shows around 130,000 clones, less than 85% of them seen only once. The receptor's source is a woman in her sixties with acute or convalescent COVID-19. Sequencing input: peripheral blood. J is TRBJ1-2 and V is TRBV7-3, with D unclear. The CDR3: CASSLTARGGYTF. Here the CDR3 DNA reads TGTGCCAGCAGCTTGACCGCCCGGGGTGGCTACACCTTC.